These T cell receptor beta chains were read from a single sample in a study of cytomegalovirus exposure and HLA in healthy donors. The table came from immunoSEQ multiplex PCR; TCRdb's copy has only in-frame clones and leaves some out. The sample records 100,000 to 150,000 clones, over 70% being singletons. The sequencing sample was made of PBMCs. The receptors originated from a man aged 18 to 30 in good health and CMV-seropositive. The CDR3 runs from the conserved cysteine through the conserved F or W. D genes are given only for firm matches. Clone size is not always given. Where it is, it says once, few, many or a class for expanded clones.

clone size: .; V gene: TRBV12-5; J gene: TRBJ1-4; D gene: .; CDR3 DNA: TGTGCTAGTGCCCTCAACCTCGGGGAAAAACTGTTTTTT; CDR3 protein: CASALNLGEKLFF
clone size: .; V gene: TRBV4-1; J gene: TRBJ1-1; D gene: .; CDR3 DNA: TGCGCCAGCAGCCAAGCCTCCGGGACACGGGTCGAAGCTTTCTTT; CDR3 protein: CASSQASGTRVEAFF
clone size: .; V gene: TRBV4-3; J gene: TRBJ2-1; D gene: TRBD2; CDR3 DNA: TGCGCCAGCAGCCAAGGTCAGCGGGGAGGCTACAATGAGCAGTTCTTC; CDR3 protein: CASSQGQRGGYNEQFF
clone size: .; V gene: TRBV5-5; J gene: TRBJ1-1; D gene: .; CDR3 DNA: TGTGCCAGCAGGCCCCAGGGTGCCGAAGCTTTCTTT; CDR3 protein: CASRPQGAEAFF
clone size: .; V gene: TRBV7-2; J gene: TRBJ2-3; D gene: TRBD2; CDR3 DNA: TGTGCCAGCAGCTACACGGGCGGGGGAGATACGCAGTATTTT; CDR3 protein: CASSYTGGGDTQYF
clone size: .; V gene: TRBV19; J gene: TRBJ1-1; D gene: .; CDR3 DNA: TGTGCCAGTACCCCCGACAGAATGAACACTGAAGCTTTCTTT; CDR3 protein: CASTPDRMNTEAFF
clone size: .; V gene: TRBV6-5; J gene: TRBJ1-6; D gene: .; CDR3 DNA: TGTGCCAGCAGAGACCCAGGGCGCAATTCACCCCTCCACTTT; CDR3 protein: CASRDPGRNSPLHF
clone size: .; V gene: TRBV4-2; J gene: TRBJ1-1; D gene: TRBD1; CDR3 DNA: TGTGCCAGCAGCCAAGACCGTTTTGGGGGACAGGGTGATGAAGCTTTCTTT; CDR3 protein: CASSQDRFGGQGDEAFF
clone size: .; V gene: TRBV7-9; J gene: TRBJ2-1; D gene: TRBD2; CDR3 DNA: TGTGCCAGCAGCCCCCGACTAGCGGGGGCTAGGAATGAGCAGTTCTTC; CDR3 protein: CASSPRLAGARNEQFF
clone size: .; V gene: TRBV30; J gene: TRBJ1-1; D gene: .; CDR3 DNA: TGTGCCTGGAGACCTCCCGGGACACTATTTGAAGCTTTCTTT; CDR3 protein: CAWRPPGTLFEAFF
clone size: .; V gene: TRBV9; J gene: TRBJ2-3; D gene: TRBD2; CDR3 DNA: TGTGCCAGCAGCAGCGGGGTGAGCACAGATACGCAGTATTTT; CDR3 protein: CASSSGVSTDTQYF
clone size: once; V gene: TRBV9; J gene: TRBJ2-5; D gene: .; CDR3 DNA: TGTGCCAGCAGCATTGGGCAGTACCAAGAGACCCAGTACTTC; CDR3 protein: CASSIGQYQETQYF
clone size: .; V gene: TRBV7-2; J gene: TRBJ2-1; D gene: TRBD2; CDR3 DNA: TGTGCCAGCAGCTTTACAAGCGGGAGGGCCTCAAATGAGCAGTTCTTC; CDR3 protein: CASSFTSGRASNEQFF
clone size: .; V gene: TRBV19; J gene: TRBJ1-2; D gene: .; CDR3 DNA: TGTGCCAGTAGTATTTCGGGGGGCGCGTATGGCTACACCTTC; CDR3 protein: CASSISGGAYGYTF
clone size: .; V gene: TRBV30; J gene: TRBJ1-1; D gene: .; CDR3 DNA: TGTGCCTGGAGCCCAGACAGGAAAGTGAACACTGAAGCTTTCTTT; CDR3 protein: CAWSPDRKVNTEAFF
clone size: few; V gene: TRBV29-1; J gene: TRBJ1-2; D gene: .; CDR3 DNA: TGCAGCGTTGTTCAGGGGCAACATGGCTACACCTTC; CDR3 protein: CSVVQGQHGYTF
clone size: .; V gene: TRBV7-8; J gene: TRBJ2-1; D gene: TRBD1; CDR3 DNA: TGTGCCAGCAGCAACCGGGACAGCTACAATGAGCAGTTCTTC; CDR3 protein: CASSNRDSYNEQFF
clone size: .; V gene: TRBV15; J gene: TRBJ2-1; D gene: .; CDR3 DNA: TGTGCCACCAGCAGAGATCTTTTTTCAGCGGAGCAGTTCTTC; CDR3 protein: CATSRDLFSAEQFF
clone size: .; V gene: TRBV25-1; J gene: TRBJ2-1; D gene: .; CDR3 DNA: TGTGCCAGCAGGTTGGGCCATGAGCAGTTCTTC; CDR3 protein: CASRLGHEQFF
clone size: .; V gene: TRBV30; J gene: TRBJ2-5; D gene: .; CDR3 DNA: TGTGCCTGTCTAACGCCGAACCAAGAGACCCAGTACTTC; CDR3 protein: CACLTPNQETQYF
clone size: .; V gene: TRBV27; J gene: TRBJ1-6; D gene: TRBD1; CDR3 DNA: TGTGCCAGCAGGAGTTTGGACAGGGGTTCTTCACCCCTCCACTTT; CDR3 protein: CASRSLDRGSSPLHF
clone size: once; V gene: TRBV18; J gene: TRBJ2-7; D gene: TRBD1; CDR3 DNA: TGTGCCAGCTCACGGGACAGGGGCACCTACGAGCAGTACTTC; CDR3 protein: CASSRDRGTYEQYF
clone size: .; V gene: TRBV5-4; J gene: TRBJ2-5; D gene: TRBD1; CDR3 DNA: TGTGCCAGCAGGGGACAGGGGGGGGAGACCCAGTACTTC; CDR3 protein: CASRGQGGETQYF
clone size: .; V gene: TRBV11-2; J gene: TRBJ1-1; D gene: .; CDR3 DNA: TGTGCCAGCAGCTTAGTCGGGGGGAACACTGAAGCTTTCTTT; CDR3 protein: CASSLVGGNTEAFF
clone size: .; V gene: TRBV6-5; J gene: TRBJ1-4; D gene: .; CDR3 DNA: TGTGCCAGCAGTGAGGTTCTCATAAATGAAAAACTGTTTTTT; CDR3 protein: CASSEVLINEKLFF
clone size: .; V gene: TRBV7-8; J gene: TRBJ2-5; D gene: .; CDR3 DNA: TGTGCCAGCAGCTTAGAGGTCGGCCGCAGGGGTCAGACCCAGTACTTC; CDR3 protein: CASSLEVGRRGQTQYF
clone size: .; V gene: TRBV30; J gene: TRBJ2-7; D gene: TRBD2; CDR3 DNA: TGTGCCTGGAGTGTACGGGGGGACTACCTCTACGAGCAGTACTTC; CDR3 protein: CAWSVRGDYLYEQYF
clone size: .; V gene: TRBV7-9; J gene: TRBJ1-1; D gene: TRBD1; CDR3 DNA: TGTGCCAGCAGCCCACAGGGGGGCACTGAAGCTTTCTTT; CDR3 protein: CASSPQGGTEAFF
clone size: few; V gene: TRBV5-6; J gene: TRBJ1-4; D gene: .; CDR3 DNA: TGTGCCAGCAGCCCCATGACAGGACAACTGTTTTTT; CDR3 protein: CASSPMTGQLFF
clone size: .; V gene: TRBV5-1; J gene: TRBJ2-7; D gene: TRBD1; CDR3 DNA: TGCGCCAGCAGCCTTAAGACAGGGCTCTACGAGCAGTACTTC; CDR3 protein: CASSLKTGLYEQYF
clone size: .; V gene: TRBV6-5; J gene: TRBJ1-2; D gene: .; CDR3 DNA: TGTGCCAGCGAAGGACAAAATGAGTATGGCTACACCTTC; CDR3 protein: CASEGQNEYGYTF
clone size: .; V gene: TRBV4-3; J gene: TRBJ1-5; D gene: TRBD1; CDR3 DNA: TGCGCCAGCAGCCAAGATCCCCCAGGGGGCATTAATCAGCCCCAGCATTTT; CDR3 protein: CASSQDPPGGINQPQHF
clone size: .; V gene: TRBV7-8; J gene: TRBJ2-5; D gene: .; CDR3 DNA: TGTGCCAGCAGCTTTAGCGTACAAGAGACCCAGTACTTC; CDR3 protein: CASSFSVQETQYF
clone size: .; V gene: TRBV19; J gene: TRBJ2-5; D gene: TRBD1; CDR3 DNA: TGTGCCAGTAGAACCCCACCCAGGGGTAGGGGGCAGGAGACCCAGTACTTC; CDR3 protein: CASRTPPRGRGQETQYF
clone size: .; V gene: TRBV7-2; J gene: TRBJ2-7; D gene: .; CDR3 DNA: TGTGCCAGCAGCTTAGCGCACAGGTTAAACTACGAGCAGTACTTC; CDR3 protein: CASSLAHRLNYEQYF
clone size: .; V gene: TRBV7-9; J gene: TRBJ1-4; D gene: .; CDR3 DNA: TGTGCCAGCAGCTTCTTTTTTCGAGGAGATAATGAAAAACTGTTTTTT; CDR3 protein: CASSFFFRGDNEKLFF
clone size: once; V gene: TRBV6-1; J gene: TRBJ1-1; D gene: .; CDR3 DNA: TGTGCCAGCAGTGATCCCCTTTGGGGGGACACTGAAGCTTTCTTT; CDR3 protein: CASSDPLWGDTEAFF
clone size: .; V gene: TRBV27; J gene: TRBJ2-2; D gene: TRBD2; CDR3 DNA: TGTGCCAGCAGTTTATATTGGACTAGCGGATCGAACACCGGGGAGCTGTTTTTT; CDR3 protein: CASSLYWTSGSNTGELFF
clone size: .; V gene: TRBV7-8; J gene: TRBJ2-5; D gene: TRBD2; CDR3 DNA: TGTGCCAGCAGCTCTCCTGGGACTAGCGGGTTCATCCACCAAGAGACCCAGTACTTC; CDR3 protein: CASSSPGTSGFIHQETQYF
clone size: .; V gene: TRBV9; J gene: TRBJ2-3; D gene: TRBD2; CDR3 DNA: TGTGCCAGCAGCGTGGGCGGGAGCGTCACAGATACGCAGTATTTT; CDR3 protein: CASSVGGSVTDTQYF
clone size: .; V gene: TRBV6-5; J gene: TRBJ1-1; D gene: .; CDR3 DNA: TGTGCCAGCAGTACGTTGACAGGATTTGGGGCTTTCTTT; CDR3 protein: CASSTLTGFGAFF
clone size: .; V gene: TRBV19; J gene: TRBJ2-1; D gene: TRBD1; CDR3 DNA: TGTGCCAGTGCGGACAGGGCGAAGCAGGCTGAGCAGTTCTTC; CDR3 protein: CASADRAKQAEQFF
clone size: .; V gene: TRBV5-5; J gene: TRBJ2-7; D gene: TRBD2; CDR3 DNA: TGTGCCAGCAGCCCGGGACTAGCGGGACCCTACGAGCAGTACTTC; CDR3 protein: CASSPGLAGPYEQYF
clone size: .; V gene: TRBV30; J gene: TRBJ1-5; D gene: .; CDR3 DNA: TGTGCCTGGAGTGCCAGGGGCAGGCAGCCCCAGCATTTT; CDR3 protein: CAWSARGRQPQHF
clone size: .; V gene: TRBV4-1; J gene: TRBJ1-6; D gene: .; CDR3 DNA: TGCGCCAGCAGCCAAGTCGTCCCAGCTAGTCTAAAGTCACCCCTCCACTTT; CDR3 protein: CASSQVVPASLKSPLHF
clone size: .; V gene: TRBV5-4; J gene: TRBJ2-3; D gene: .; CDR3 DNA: TGTGCCAGCAGCTTGGGAACAGTACGTAGCACAGATACGCAGTATTTT; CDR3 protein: CASSLGTVRSTDTQYF
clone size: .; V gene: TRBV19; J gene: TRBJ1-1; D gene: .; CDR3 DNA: TGTGCCAGTAGTCCTCCGCAGGCTGAAGCTTTCTTT; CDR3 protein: CASSPPQAEAFF
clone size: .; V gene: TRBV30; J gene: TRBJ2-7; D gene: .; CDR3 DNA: TGTGCCTGGAGTGTACCAAAGGCCTACCGTACTACCTACGAGCAGTACTTC; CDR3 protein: CAWSVPKAYRTTYEQYF
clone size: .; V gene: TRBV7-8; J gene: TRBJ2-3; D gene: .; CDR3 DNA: TGTGCCAGCAGCTTAGACTTGAACACAGATACGCAGTATTTT; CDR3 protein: CASSLDLNTDTQYF
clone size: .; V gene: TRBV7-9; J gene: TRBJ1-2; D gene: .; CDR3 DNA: TGTGCCAGCACAGTGGGTCGAGGTTGGGGCTACACCTTC; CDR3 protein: CASTVGRGWGYTF
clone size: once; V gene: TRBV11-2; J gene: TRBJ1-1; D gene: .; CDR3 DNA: TGTGCCAGCAGGGATTCGGGAGGGGTCCCGGGAGCTTTCTTT; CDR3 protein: CASRDSGGVPGAFF
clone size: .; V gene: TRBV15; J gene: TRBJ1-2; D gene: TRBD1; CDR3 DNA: TGTGCCACCAGCAGAGGGACAGGGGAAACTAACTATGGCTACACCTTC; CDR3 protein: CATSRGTGETNYGYTF
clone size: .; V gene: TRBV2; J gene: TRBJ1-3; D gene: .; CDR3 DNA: TGTGCCAGCAGGGGCGACAGCTCTGGAAACACCATATATTTT; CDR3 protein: CASRGDSSGNTIYF
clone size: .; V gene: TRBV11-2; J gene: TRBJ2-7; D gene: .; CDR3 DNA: TGTGCCAGCAGCTTAAACACGTTCTACGAGCAGTACTTC; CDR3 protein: CASSLNTFYEQYF
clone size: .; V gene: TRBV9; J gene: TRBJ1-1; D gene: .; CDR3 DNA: TGTGCCAGCAGCGTAGCTTACGGGTATGAAGCTTTCTTT; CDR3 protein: CASSVAYGYEAFF
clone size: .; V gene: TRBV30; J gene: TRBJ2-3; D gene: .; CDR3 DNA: TGTGCCTGGAGTGTTGGAGACGAGGATACGCAGTATTTT; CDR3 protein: CAWSVGDEDTQYF
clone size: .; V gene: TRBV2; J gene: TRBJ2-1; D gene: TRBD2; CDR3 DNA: TGTGCCAGCAGGGGCGGGAGGGGGAACAATGAGCAGTTCTTC; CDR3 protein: CASRGGRGNNEQFF
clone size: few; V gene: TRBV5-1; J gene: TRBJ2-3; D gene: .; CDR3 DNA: TGCGCCAGCAGCTTGGACAGGGCTGTAGGTACGCAGTATTTT; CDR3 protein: CASSLDRAVGTQYF